Listed below are T cell receptor beta chains from one sample, sequenced in a study of blood T cell repertoires in COVID-19. Sequencing used immunoSEQ multiplex PCR; TCRdb keeps in-frame clones, though not all of them. The data show about 110,000 clones, with approximately 81% seen just once and 3.4% held by the top ten. The sample was peripheral blood. The receptor source for this set is a man aged 35-49 years with acute or convalescent COVID-19. Each CDR3 is given with its conserved first and last residue. D genes are given only for firm matches. Clone sizes are given selectively: once, few, many, or a class where the clone is expanded.

abundance,j_gene,d_gene,v_gene,CDR3nt,CDR3aa
-,TRBJ2-7,TRBD1,TRBV19,TGTGCCAGTAGTATTTTGGGACAGGGGGAGGACGAGCAGTACTTC,CASSILGQGEDEQYF
-,TRBJ1-1,TRBD1,TRBV15,TGTGCCACCAGCGAGGATGGGACAGGGGGGACTGAAGCTTTCTTT,CATSEDGTGGTEAFF
-,TRBJ1-2,TRBD1,TRBV2,TGTGCCAGCAGCGGGTCTAGGCAGGGGGCTAACTATGGCTACACCTTC,CASSGSRQGANYGYTF
-,TRBJ2-3,TRBD1,TRBV7-6,TGTGCCAGCAGCTCCTGGACAGGGGGGGTAGATACGCAGTATTTT,CASSSWTGGVDTQYF
-,TRBJ2-3,-,TRBV10-3,TGTGCCATCAGTGAGAGACAGGCGGAGGATACGCAGTATTTT,CAISERQAEDTQYF
-,TRBJ2-3,-,TRBV19,TGTGCCAGTAGTAGCTTAGCGGAACCAGATACGCAGTATTTT,CASSSLAEPDTQYF
few,TRBJ1-3,TRBD1,TRBV7-2,TGTGCCAGCAGCTCGTTCACAGGGGTTCAGGACACCATATATTTT,CASSSFTGVQDTIYF
-,TRBJ1-3,-,TRBV18,TGTGCCAGCTCACGGACAGATTCTGGAAACACCATATATTTT,CASSRTDSGNTIYF
-,TRBJ2-7,TRBD1,TRBV5-4,TGTGCCAGCAGTTTCGACAGGGACGAGCAGTACTTC,CASSFDRDEQYF
-,TRBJ2-1,-,TRBV5-5,TGTGCCAGCAGCCGCGGGACTGAAGATTACAATGAGCAGTTCTTC,CASSRGTEDYNEQFF
-,TRBJ2-1,TRBD1,TRBV5-1,TGCGCCAGCAGCGACTCGACAGGGGGCGATGAGCAGTTCTTC,CASSDSTGGDEQFF
-,TRBJ2-1,-,TRBV24-1,TGTGCCACCAGTGATCCTAGCAGAGATGAGCAGTTCTTC,CATSDPSRDEQFF
-,TRBJ1-2,TRBD1,TRBV12-3/TRBV12-4,TGTGCCAGCAGTTTAGGGACAGGGCGAGGCTACACCTTC,CASSLGTGRGYTF
few,TRBJ2-7,TRBD1,TRBV4-3,TGCGCCAGCAGCCAAGATGGGACAGGGGAGGAGCAGTACTTC,CASSQDGTGEEQYF
-,TRBJ2-7,TRBD1,TRBV6-5,TGTGCCAGCAGTCGGACAGGGGGCTCCTACGAGCAGTACTTC,CASSRTGGSYEQYF
-,TRBJ1-4,TRBD1,TRBV9,TGTGCCAGCAGCGTCCGGGACAGCCTTAATGAAAAACTGTTTTTT,CASSVRDSLNEKLFF
-,TRBJ1-2,TRBD1,TRBV30,TGTGCCTGGAGTGTAGGGGACAGCGGTGGGGGTGGCTACACCTTC,CAWSVGDSGGGGYTF
-,TRBJ2-4,-,TRBV29-1,TGCAGCGTTAGGGGGGGGCGAGGGGCCAAAAACATTCAGTACTTC,CSVRGGRGAKNIQYF
-,TRBJ1-1,-,TRBV7-9,TGTGCCAGCAGCTTATGGCAGGGCACTGAAGCTTTCTTT,CASSLWQGTEAFF
-,TRBJ1-1,TRBD1,TRBV10-3,TGTGCCATCAGTGAACAGGGGCTGGACACTGAAGCTTTCTTT,CAISEQGLDTEAFF
-,TRBJ2-6,-,TRBV7-2,TGTGCCAGCAGCTTACCCCAGGGGTTCGCTGGGGCCAACGTCCTGACTTTC,CASSLPQGFAGANVLTF
-,TRBJ1-6,-,TRBV19,TGTGCCAGTAGCTTCCCCAAACAATCACCCCTCCACTTT,CASSFPKQSPLHF